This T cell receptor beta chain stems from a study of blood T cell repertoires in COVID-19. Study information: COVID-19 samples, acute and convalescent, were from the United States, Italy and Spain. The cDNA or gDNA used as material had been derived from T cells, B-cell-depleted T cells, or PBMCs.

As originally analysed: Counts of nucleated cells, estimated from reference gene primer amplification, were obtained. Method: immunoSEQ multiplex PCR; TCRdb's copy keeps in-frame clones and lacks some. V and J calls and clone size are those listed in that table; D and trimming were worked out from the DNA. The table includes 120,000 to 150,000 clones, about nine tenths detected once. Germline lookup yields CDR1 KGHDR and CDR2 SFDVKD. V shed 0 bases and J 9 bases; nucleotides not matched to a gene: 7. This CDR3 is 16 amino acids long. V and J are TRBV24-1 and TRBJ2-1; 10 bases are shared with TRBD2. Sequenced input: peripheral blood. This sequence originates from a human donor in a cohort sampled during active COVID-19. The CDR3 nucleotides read TGTGCCACCAGTGATTTGAGCGGGGGGGCTGATGGTGAGCAGTTCTTC. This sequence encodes CATSDLSGGADGEQFF.